This T cell receptor beta chain appears in the sequencing data of a study of cytomegalovirus exposure and HLA in healthy donors. Broader study findings: Being productive about 87% or about 30% of the time was typical of most TCR beta V segments in an earlier analysis. Analysis performed later showed TCR beta chains linked to HLA being more clonally expanded than equally common others. Common viral pathogens seemed to be connected with several of the most significant clusters, according to a later analysis. It was reportedly the case that the classifier diagnosed cytomegalovirus status with high specificity and sensitivity.

In the PCR, 60 Vbeta and 13 Jbeta primers were used. The data were produced by immunoSEQ multiplex PCR, yet TCRdb's version contains in-frame clones alone and is incomplete. The data hold about 200,000 clones, with about 78% observed a single time. A note on this clone: Its matching antigen is unknown.

V lost 0 bases and J lost 5, with 15 bases in between. The CDR3 runs 15 residues. Germline CDR1 is SGHRS and CDR2 is YFSETQ. The genes are TRBV5-1 and TRBJ2-7; D may be TRBD2 (6 bases). The sequence derives from a male donor in good health and CMV-seronegative. Sequencing was performed on PBMCs. CDR3 DNA sequence: TGCGCCAGCAGCTTGGGGTGGCTAGCGCAGGACGAGCAGTACTTC. Its translation is CASSLGWLAQDEQYF.